The 23 T cell receptor beta chains given below trace back to one sample, sequenced in a study of T cell repertoires in cytomegalovirus infection. Each CDR3 protein gets one entry after TCRdb re-called the reads with MiXCR. The sample has over 100,000 distinct CDR3 sequences; 15% to 20% are singletons. Sequenced material: PBMCs. The receptors were gathered from a human donor in good health (CMV status not recorded). Some clones in this sample may be carry-over from other donors' samples.

This clonotype was detected ten times or more. The chain couples TRBV7-2 to TRBJ2-3; TRBD2 agrees at 9 bases. Per germline, CDR1 SGHTA and CDR2 FQGNSA. This CDR3 has 16 amino acids. The trim removed 2 bases at V and 2 bases at J, leaving 5 bases unmatched. This CDR3 is CASSLTPSGATDTQYF. In nucleotides, the CDR3 is TGTGCCAGCAGCTTAACCCCTAGCGGGGCCACAGATACGCAGTATTTT.

The chain joins TRBV20-1 to TRBJ2-2; D not certain. The CDR3 totals 13 residues. The germline V gene has CDR1 DFQATT and CDR2 SNEGSKA (reference sequence). V dropped 4 bases and J dropped 0 bases, with 6 bases sitting between them. The CDR3 here is CSAKDANTGELFF. The DNA of the CDR3 is TGCAGTGCTAAAGACGCGAACACCGGGGAGCTGTTTTTT.

This clonotype was counted ten times or more. The chain uses TRBV7-2 and TRBJ2-5; TRBD2 might be the D (5 bases). V shed 5 bases and J shed 5 bases, with 15 bases lying between them. Germline CDR1 SGHTA, CDR2 FQGNSA. The CDR3 has 14 residues. The CDR3 sequence: CASSRNSGLETQYF. CDR3 DNA: TGTGCCAGCAGCCGCAACTCGGGGTTGGAGACCCAGTACTTC.

This clonotype was seen more than once but under ten times. The CDR3: CASSEQGAREKLFF. Here the CDR3 DNA reads TGTGCCAGCAGTGAACAGGGGGCGCGAGAAAAACTGTTTTTT. The rearrangement joins TRBV2 to TRBJ1-4; 8 bases fit TRBD1. Germline V gives CDR1 SNHLY, CDR2 FYNNEI. The CDR3 contains 14 residues. The trim removed 2 bases at V and 8 bases at J, leaving 4 bases unmatched. The complete variable domain, with remaining parts taken from reference TRBV2 and TRBJ1-4, reads EPEVTQTPSHQVTQMGQEVILRCVPISNHLYFYWYRQILGQKVEFLVSFYNNEISEKSEIFDDQFSVERPDGSNFTLKIRSTKLEDSAMYFCASSEQGAREKLFFGSGTQLSVL.

In its sample, this clonotype was seen many times. V and J are TRBV18 and TRBJ1-6, with D unresolved. The CDR3 consists of 13 residues. Germline V CDR1 and CDR2: KGHSH, LQKENI. Between the trimmed V and J ends, which lost 2 bases and 7 bases, there was a span of 6 bases. The chain's CDR3 is CASSPSGNSPLHF. CDR3 coding DNA: TGTGCCAGCTCACCAAGTGGGAATTCACCCCTCCACTTT.

The chain joins TRBV7-9 to TRBJ1-4, with TRBD1 identical over 9 bases. The germline V gene encodes CDR1 SEHNR and CDR2 FQNEAQ (reference sequence). The CDR3 loop spans 14 amino acids. With V trimmed by 5 bases and J by 7 bases, 5 bases remained unmatched. The chain's CDR3 is CASSGWTGAEKLFF. The CDR3 bases are TGTGCCAGCAGCGGATGGACAGGGGCTGAAAAACTGTTTTTT.

This clonotype has a handful of counts. This chain uses TRBV10-3 with TRBJ1-1; D not resolved. Per germline, CDR1 ENHRY and CDR2 SYGVKD. With 9 bases removed from V and 0 bases from J, the gap between germline ends came to 11 bases. The CDR3 sequence is 13 residues long. This chain's CDR3 is CAILLKLNTEAFF. CDR3 nucleotide sequence: TGTGCCATTCTACTCAAGTTGAACACTGAAGCTTTCTTT.

The chain has TRBV5-5 and TRBJ2-7; weak D call: TRBD1 (6 bases). Germline CDR1 and CDR2: SGHKS and YYEKEE (reference sequence). The CDR3 covers 14 residues. Trimming pared 0 bases from V and 3 bases from J, leaving 10 bases between. Written as DNA, the CDR3 is TGTGCCAGCAGCTTGGCTGCACAGGGCTACGAGCAGTACTTC. Protein: CASSLAAQGYEQYF. Filled out from reference TRBV5-5 and TRBJ2-7, the complete variable domain reads DAGVTQSPTHLIKTRGQQVTLRCSPISGHKSVSWYQQVLGQGPQFIFQYYEKEERGRGNFPDRFSARQFPNYSSELNVNALLLGDSALYLCASSLAAQGYEQYFGPGTRLTVT.

This clonotype was detected many times. This chain uses TRBV7-9 with TRBJ2-4; D might be TRBD2 (6 bases). Trimming pared 5 bases from V and 3 bases from J, leaving 17 bases between. The V gene's germline CDR1 is SEHNR and CDR2 FQNEAQ (reference sequence). The CDR3 is 16 amino acids. The CDR3 DNA reads as TGTGCCAGCAGCCGCGGGACTGATTTTGGCAAAAACATTCAGTACTTC. Encoded protein: CASSRGTDFGKNIQYF.

This clonotype was detected ten times or more. The chain couples TRBV28 to TRBJ1-5, with a tentative D call TRBD1 (5 bases). The V gene's germline CDR1 is MDHEN and CDR2 SYDVKM. Trimming removed 6 bases at V and 1 base at J, with 19 bases between. There are 17 residues in the CDR3. The CDR3 spells CASRPSLAGRSNQPQHF. The CDR3 bases are TGTGCCAGCAGGCCCTCCCTTGCAGGGCGAAGCAATCAGCCCCAGCATTTT.

The sample holds many counts of this clonotype. The CDR3, as DNA: TGCAGCGTTAATCTGAATGGCTACACCTTC. It specifies CSVNLNGYTF. The chain joins TRBV29-1 to TRBJ1-2; D ambiguous. CDR1 SQVTM and CDR2 ANQGSEA come from the germline V gene. CDR3 length: 10 residues. Trimming removed 5 bases from V and 6 bases from J, with 7 bases in between.

This clonotype showed up just a few times. This chain uses TRBV24-1 with TRBJ2-1; a possible D gene is TRBD1 (6 bases). CDR1 KGHDR and CDR2 SFDVKD come from the germline V gene. The CDR3 runs to 13 residues. Trimming removed 3 bases from V and 7 bases from J, with 9 bases in between. The CDR3 sequence is CATSDGQLNEQFF. In nucleotides, the CDR3 is TGTGCCACCAGTGATGGACAGCTTAATGAGCAGTTCTTC.

This clonotype was seen many times. The rearrangement links TRBV7-2 to TRBJ1-6; D uncertain. Trimming left V 1 base short and J 5 bases short, with 9 bases between. This CDR3 spans 15 amino acids. Germline V gives CDR1 SGHTA, CDR2 FQGNSA. The CDR3 bases are TGTGCCAGCAGCTTAGGGAGCGGAGATAATTCACCCCTCCACTTT. Protein product: CASSLGSGDNSPLHF.

This rearrangement joins TRBV13 to TRBJ2-1; 13 positions agree with TRBD2. J lost 0 bases, V lost 5 bases, and 16 bases had no gene match. Germline CDR1 reads PRHDT; CDR2 reads FYEKMQ (reference sequence). The CDR3 covers 21 residues. The CDR3 coding sequence is TGTGCCAGCAGCCTACGGACTAAGACTAGCGGGGGGCCCAGCTCCTACAATGAGCAGTTCTTC. Encoded protein: CASSLRTKTSGGPSSYNEQFF.

J is TRBJ2-3 and V is TRBV4-1; D is ambiguous. V was trimmed by 4 bases and J by 3 bases, leaving 11 bases between them. There are 14 residues in the CDR3. The germline V gene encodes CDR1 MGHRA and CDR2 YSYEKL. CDR3 region: CASSPIGLTDTQYF. The CDR3 DNA follows: TGCGCCAGCAGCCCCATAGGTCTAACAGATACGCAGTATTTT.

This clonotype was observed a few times. The chain recombines TRBV7-8 with TRBJ1-6, with D unresolved. The CDR3 runs to 15 residues. V was clipped by 4 bases and J by 7 bases, with 14 bases between them. Per germline, CDR1 SGHVS and CDR2 FQNEAQ. This chain's CDR3 is CASSWRTGGNSPLHF. The DNA for the CDR3 is TGTGCCAGCAGCTGGAGGACGGGAGGAAATTCACCCCTCCACTTT.

This clonotype was seen more than once but under ten times. This chain uses TRBV12-3 or TRBV12-4 with TRBJ2-5; D may be TRBD1 (5 bases). Trimming stripped 3 bases from V and 6 bases from J, with 20 bases between. This CDR3 spans 16 amino acids. CDR3 nucleotide sequence: TGTGCCAGCAGTTTTGGGCCAGGTGGCAGGGAAAAGACCCAGTACTTC. Protein: CASSFGPGGREKTQYF.

This clonotype was observed at least ten times. This CDR3 is CASSPWDEQFF. DNA of the CDR3: TGTGCCAGCAGCCCATGGGATGAGCAGTTCTTC. This chain links TRBV7-2 with TRBJ2-1; D uncertain. Between the trimmed V and J ends, which lost 5 bases and 8 bases, there was a span of 7 bases. The CDR3 runs 11 residues. The germline V gene encodes CDR1 SGHTA and CDR2 FQGNSA.

In its sample, this clonotype was seen many times. This chain links TRBV12-3 or TRBV12-4 with TRBJ1-3, with 9 bases aligning to TRBD1. Trimming removed 6 bases from V and 2 bases from J; junction bases left unmatched: 2. This CDR3 region has 14 residues. The CDR3 sequence is CASSRTGAGNTIYF. The CDR3 bases are TGTGCCAGCAGCCGGACAGGGGCTGGAAACACCATATATTTT.

The chain recombines TRBV4-2 with TRBJ1-1; TRBD1 might be the D (6 bases). Germline CDR1 and CDR2: LGHNA and YNFKEQ. CDR3 length: 14 amino acids. Trimming cost V 5 bases and J 0 bases, with 10 bases left between them. The CDR3 protein is CASSSQGVNTEAFF. The DNA of the CDR3 is TGTGCCAGCAGCTCACAGGGTGTGAACACTGAAGCTTTCTTT.

V usage is TRBV30 and J usage is TRBJ2-3; D perhaps matches TRBD2 (5 bases). Trimming left V 1 base short and J 5 bases short, with 10 bases between. CDR1 and CDR2 (germline): GTSNPN, SVGIG (reference sequence). This CDR3 has 13 residues. CDR3 sequence (DNA): TGTGCCTGGAGTGGAGGGAACGTAGATACGCAGTATTTT. Amino acid sequence: CAWSGGNVDTQYF.

This clonotype appeared a few times. The genes are TRBV7-2 and TRBJ2-3; D is perhaps TRBD2 (6 bases). The CDR3 totals 12 residues. The V gene lost 8 bases and the J gene lost 10 bases, with 16 bases spanning the gap. In germline, CDR1 is SGHTA, CDR2 FQGNSA. CDR3 amino acids: CASVGPGLSQYF. The DNA of the CDR3 is TGTGCCAGCGTCGGTCCGGGACTGTCGCAGTATTTT.

The chain joins TRBV14 to TRBJ2-5; a weak D match, TRBD1 (5 bases). This CDR3 is 16 amino acids long. Germline CDR1 SGHDN, CDR2 FVKESK. The V end was cut by 4 bases, the J end by 2 bases, with 17 bases between. CDR3 DNA sequence: TGTGCCAGCAGCCTACGGACATCTCCGGTTCAAGAGACCCAGTACTTC. Its protein product is CASSLRTSPVQETQYF.